The sequence of this TCR beta chain was determined in a study of blood T cell repertoires in COVID-19. Study context: PBMCs, B-cell-depleted T cells, or T cells provided the cDNA or gDNA that made up the material.

Original handling: From reference gene primer amplification, estimates of nucleated cell counts were derived. The data were produced by immunoSEQ multiplex PCR, yet TCRdb's version contains in-frame clones alone and is incomplete. V, J and clone size are those of that table, while D and trimming were read from the DNA. Of some 66,000 clones listed, 76% are singletons. V lost 6 bases and J lost 1; bases outside the gene matches: 4. The germline CDR1 and CDR2 sequences are KGHDR and SFDVKD. This CDR3 has 15 residues. This receptor was identified in an elderly woman with acute or convalescent COVID-19. Sequencing used peripheral blood. V and J are TRBV24-1 and TRBJ2-1; 8 nucleotides match TRBD2. Here the CDR3 reads CATSPIAGSYNEQFF. CDR3 coding DNA: TGTGCCACCAGTCCAATAGCGGGATCCTACAATGAGCAGTTCTTC.